The entry below describes one T cell receptor (beta chain). What it binds is not known. The germline gives CDR1 MGHRA, CDR2 YSYEKL. Trimming removed 4 bases at V and 0 bases at J, with 23 bases between. This CDR3 has 19 residues. This entry belongs to a study of cytomegalovirus exposure and HLA in healthy donors. Overall study: A data release that came early held 80 million or so unique TCRs from HLA-typed donors. General study points: An assumption of roughly uniform sequencing depth across donors underlay the presence/absence analyses. Productive rates of about 87% or about 30% were seen for most TCR beta V segments in an earlier analysis.

It was with 60 Vbeta and 13 Jbeta primers that the PCR ran. Generated by immunoSEQ multiplex PCR, the TCRdb table keeps only in-frame clones and is missing some. In the table there are some 120,000 clones, around 80% of which are singletons. The sample taken for sequencing was PBMCs. This sequence was found in a man aged 25-45 years in good health and CMV-seronegative. The V and J genes are TRBV4-1 and TRBJ2-3, with D perhaps TRBD1 (5 bases). The CDR3 loop reads CASSPLTLGPLSSTDTQYF. The CDR3 DNA is TGCGCCAGCAGCCCCCTTACTTTGGGGCCGCTTAGTAGCACAGATACGCAGTATTTT.